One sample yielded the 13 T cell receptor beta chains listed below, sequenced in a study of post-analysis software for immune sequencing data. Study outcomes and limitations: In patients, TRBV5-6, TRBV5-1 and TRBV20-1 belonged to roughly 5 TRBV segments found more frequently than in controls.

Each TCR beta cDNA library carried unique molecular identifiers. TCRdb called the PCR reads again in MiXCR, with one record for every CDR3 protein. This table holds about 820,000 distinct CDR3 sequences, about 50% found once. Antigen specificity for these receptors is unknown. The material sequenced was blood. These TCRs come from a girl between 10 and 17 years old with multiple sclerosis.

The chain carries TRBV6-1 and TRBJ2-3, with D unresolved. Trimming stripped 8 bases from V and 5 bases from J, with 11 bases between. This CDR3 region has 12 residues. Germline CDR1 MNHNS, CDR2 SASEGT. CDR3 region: CASGTPEDTQYF. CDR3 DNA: TGTGCCAGCGGAACCCCAGAAGATACGCAGTATTTT.

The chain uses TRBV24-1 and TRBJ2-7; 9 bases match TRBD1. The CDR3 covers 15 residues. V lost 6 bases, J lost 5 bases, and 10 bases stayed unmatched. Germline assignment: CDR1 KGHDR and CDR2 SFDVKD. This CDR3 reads CATSPGTGNTHEQYF. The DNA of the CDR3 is TGTGCCACCAGTCCAGGGACAGGGAATACCCACGAGCAGTACTTC.

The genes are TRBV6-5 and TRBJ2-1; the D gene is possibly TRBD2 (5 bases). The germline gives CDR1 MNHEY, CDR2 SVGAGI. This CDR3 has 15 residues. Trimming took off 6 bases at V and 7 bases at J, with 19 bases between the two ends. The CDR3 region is CASRPPGSPGNEQFF. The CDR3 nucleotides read TGTGCCAGCAGACCCCCTGGTTCCCCGGGGAATGAGCAGTTCTTC.

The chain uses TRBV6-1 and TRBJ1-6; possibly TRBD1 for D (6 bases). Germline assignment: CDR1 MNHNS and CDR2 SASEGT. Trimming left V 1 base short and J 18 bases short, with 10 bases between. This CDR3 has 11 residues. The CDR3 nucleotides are TGTGCCAGCAGTGAAGAGCAGGGGCGCCACTTT. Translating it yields CASSEEQGRHF.

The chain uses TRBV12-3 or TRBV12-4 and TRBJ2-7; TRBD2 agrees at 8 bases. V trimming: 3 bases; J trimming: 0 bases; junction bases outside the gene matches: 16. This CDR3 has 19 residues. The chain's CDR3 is CASSFFTTLSSGSSYEQYF. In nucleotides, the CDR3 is TGTGCCAGCAGTTTTTTCACCACCCTGTCTAGCGGGTCCTCCTACGAGCAGTACTTC.

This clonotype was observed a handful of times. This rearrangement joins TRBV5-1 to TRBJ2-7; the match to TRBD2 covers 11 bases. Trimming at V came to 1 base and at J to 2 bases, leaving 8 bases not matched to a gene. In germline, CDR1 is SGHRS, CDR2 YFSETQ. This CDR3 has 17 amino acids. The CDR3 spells CASSLTSGGPIAYEQYF. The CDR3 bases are TGCGCCAGCAGCTTGACTAGCGGGGGCCCGATCGCCTACGAGCAGTACTTC.

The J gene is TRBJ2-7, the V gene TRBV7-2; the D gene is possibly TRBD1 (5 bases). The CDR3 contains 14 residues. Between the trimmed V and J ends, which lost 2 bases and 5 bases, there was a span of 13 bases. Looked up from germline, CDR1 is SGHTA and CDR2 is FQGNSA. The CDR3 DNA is TGTGCCAGCAGCTTACAGGGAAGCTTGCACGAGCAGTACTTC. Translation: CASSLQGSLHEQYF.

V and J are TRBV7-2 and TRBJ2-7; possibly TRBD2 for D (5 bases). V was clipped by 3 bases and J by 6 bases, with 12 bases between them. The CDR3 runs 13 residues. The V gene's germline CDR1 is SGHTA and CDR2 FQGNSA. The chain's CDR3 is CASSLDGVSEQYF. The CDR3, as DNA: TGTGCCAGCAGCTTGGACGGGGTTTCCGAGCAGTACTTC.

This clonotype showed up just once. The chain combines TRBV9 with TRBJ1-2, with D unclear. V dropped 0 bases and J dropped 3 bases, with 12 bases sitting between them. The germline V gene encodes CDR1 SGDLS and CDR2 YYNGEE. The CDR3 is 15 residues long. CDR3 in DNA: TGTGCCAGCAGCGTAGGAGTTACGGCATACTATGGCTACACCTTC. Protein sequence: CASSVGVTAYYGYTF. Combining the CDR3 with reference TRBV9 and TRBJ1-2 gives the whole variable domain DSGVTQTPKHLITATGQRVTLRCSPRSGDLSVYWYQQSLDQGLQFLIQYYNGEERAKGNILERFSAQQFPDLHSELNLSSLELGDSALYFCASSVGVTAYYGYTFGSGTRLTVV.

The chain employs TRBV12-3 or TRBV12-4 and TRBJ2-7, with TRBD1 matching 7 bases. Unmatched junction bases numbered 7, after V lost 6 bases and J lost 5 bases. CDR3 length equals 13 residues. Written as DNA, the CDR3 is TGTGCCAGCAGAAGGGGACAGAACCACGAGCAGTACTTC. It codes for CASRRGQNHEQYF.

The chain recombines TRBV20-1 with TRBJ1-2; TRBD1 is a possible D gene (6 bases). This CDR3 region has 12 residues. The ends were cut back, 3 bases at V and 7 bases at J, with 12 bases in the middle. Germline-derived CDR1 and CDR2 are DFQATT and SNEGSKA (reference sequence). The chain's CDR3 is CSASQGITGYTF. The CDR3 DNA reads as TGCAGTGCTAGTCAGGGGATCACTGGCTACACCTTC.

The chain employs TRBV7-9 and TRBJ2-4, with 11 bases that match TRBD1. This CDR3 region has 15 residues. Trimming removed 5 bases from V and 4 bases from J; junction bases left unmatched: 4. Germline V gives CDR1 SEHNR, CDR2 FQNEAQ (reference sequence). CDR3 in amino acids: CASSHRDRGKNIQYF. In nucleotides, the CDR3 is TGTGCCAGCAGCCACCGGGACAGGGGGAAAAACATTCAGTACTTC.

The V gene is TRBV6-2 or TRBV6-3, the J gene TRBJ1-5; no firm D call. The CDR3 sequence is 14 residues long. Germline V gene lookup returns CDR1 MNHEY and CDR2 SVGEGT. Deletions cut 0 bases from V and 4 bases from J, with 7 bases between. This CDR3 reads CASSYSYENQPQHF. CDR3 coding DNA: TGTGCCAGCAGTTACTCGTACGAAAATCAGCCCCAGCATTTT.